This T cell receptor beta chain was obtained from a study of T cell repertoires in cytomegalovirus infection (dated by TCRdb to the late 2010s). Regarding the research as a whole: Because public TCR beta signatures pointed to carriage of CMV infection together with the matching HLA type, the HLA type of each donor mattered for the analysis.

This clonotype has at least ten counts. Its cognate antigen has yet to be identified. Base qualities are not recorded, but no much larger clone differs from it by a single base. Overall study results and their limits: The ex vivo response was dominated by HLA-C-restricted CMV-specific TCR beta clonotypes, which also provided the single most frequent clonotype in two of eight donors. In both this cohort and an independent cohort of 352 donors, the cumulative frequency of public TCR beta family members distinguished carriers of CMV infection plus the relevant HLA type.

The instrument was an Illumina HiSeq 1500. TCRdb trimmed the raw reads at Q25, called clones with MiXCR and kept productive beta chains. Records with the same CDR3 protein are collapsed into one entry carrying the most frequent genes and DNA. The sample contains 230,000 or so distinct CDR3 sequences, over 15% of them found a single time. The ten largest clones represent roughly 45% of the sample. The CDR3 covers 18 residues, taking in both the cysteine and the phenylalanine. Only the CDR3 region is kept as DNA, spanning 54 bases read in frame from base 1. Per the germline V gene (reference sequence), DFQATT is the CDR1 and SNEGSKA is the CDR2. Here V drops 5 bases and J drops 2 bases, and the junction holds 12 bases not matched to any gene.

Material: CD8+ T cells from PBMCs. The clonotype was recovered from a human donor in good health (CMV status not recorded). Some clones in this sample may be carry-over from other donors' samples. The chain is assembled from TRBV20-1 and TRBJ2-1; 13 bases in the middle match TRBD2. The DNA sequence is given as TGCAGTGCTGATTCATTCACGGGACTAGCGGGAACCTACAATGAGCAGTTCTTC. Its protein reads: CSADSFTGLAGTYNEQFF.